One T cell receptor (beta chain) is described in this entry. Per the study methods: How many nucleated cells were present was estimated from reference gene primer amplification. Clones were read by immunoSEQ multiplex PCR, and TCRdb kept only the in-frame ones, dropping some. V and J calls and clone size are copied from that table; D and trimming were computed from the DNA. The table shows approximately 500,000 clones, with approximately 89% occurring only once. The data are from a study of blood T cell repertoires in COVID-19. Study-level information: The United States, Italy and Spain supplied acute and convalescent COVID-19 samples.

Patients at the Seattle site were enrolled during active infection and followed longitudinally. Trimming stripped 3 bases from V and 10 bases from J, with 21 bases between. Germline CDR1 and CDR2: KGHSH and LQKENI. CDR3 length: 15 amino acids. This chain links TRBV18 with TRBJ1-1; perhaps TRBD1 as D (6 bases). This TCR came from a man aged 18 to 29 with COVID-19, enrolled during active disease. The sample comprised peripheral blood. CDR3 protein: CASSPVLDQGSRAFF. For the CDR3, the DNA is TGTGCCAGCTCACCGGTACTAGACCAGGGGAGCAGAGCTTTCTTT.